Below, one TCR beta chain is given with its context. Its antigen remains unidentified. The entry originates in a study of T cell responses to AZD1222 COVID-19 vaccine. Study as a whole: Pooling was applied to second doses at about 4 or about 12 weeks.

General study results and limits: Targets within unmutated variant regions were reportedly found for nearly half of spike-specific TCRs. Clonal diversity was possibly underestimated, and the donors were mostly white British, with more females. Baseline serology detected seropositivity in only a handful of AZD1222 recipients.

Produced via immunoSEQ multiplex PCR; TCRdb's table is partial and in-frame only. The sample contains around 28,000 clones, 89% of which appear only once. This CDR3 comprises 17 residues. Per the germline V gene, CDR1 is MDHEN and CDR2 is SYDVKM. The V segment lost 1 base and the J segment 2 bases; nucleotides outside the gene matches: 9. The specimen was peripheral blood, collected on day 0 of AZD1222 vaccination. This clonotype originated in an adult in good health. The V and J genes are TRBV28 and TRBJ2-7, with TRBD1 matching 9 bases. Here the CDR3 reads CASSLLDRGSRPYEQYF. The DNA of the CDR3 is TGTGCCAGCAGTTTATTGGACAGGGGCTCCCGCCCCTACGAGCAGTACTTC.